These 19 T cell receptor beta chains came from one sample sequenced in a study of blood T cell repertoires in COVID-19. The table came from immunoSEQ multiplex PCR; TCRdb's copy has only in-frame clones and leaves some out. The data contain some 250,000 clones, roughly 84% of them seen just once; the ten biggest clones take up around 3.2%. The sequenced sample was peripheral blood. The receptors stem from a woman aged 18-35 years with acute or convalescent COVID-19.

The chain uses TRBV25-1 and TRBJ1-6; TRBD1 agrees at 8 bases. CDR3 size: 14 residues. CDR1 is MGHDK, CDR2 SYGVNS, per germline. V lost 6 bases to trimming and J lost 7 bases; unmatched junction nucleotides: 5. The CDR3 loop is CASRETGVNSPLHF. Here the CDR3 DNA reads TGTGCCAGCAGGGAGACAGGGGTAAATTCACCCCTCCACTTT. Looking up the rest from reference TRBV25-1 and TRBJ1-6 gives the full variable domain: EADIYQTPRYLVIGTGKKITLECSQTMGHDKMYWYQQDPGMELHLIHYSYGVNSTEKGDLSSESTVSRIRTEHFPLTLESARPSHTSQYLCASRETGVNSPLHFGNGTRLTVT.

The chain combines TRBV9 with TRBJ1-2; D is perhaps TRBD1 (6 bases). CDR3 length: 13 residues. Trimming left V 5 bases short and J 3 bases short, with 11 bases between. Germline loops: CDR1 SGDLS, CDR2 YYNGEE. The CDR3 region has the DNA TGTGCCAGCAGGGGTGGACAGCACTATGGCTACACCTTC. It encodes CASRGGQHYGYTF.

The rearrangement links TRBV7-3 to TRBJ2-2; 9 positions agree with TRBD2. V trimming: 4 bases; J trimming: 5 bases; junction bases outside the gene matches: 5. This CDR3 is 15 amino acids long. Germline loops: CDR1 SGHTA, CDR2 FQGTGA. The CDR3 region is CASSWIAGETGELFF. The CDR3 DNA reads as TGTGCCAGCAGCTGGATAGCGGGAGAGACCGGGGAGCTGTTTTTT.

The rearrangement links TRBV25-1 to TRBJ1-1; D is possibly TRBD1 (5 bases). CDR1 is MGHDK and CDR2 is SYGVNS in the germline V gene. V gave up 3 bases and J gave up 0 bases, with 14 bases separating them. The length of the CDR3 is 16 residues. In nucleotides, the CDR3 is TGTGCCAGCAGTGATGGGGCAGGGACTATGAACACTGAAGCTTTCTTT. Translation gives CASSDGAGTMNTEAFF. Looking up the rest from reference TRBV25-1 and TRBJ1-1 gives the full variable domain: EADIYQTPRYLVIGTGKKITLECSQTMGHDKMYWYQQDPGMELHLIHYSYGVNSTEKGDLSSESTVSRIRTEHFPLTLESARPSHTSQYLCASSDGAGTMNTEAFFGQGTRLTVV.

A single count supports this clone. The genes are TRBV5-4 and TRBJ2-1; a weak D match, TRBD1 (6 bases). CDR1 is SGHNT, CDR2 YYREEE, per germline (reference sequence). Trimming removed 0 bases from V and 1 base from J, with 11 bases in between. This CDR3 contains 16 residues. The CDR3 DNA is TGTGCCAGCAGCTTGGGACAGGTTACTTCCTACAATGAGCAGTTCTTC. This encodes CASSLGQVTSYNEQFF.

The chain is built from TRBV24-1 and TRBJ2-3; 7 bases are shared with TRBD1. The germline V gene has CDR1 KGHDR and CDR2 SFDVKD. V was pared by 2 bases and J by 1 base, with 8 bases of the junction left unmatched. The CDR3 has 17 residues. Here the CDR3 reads CATSDSQGVVGTDTQYF. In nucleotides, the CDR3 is TGTGCCACCAGTGATTCCCAGGGGGTTGTTGGCACAGATACGCAGTATTTT.

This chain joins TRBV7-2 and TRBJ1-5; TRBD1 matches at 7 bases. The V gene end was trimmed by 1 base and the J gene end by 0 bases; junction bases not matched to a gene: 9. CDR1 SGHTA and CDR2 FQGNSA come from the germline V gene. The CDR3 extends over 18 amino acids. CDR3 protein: CASSLGGTALYSNQPQHF. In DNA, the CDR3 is TGTGCCAGCAGCTTAGGAGGGACAGCTTTATATAGCAATCAGCCCCAGCATTTT.

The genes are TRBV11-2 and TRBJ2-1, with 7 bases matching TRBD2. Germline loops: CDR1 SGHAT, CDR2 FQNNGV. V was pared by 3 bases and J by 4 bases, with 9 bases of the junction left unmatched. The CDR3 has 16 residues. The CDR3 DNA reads TGTGCCAGCAGCTTGTTTGTTGGGGGGGAATACAATGAGCAGTTCTTC. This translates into CASSLFVGGEYNEQFF.

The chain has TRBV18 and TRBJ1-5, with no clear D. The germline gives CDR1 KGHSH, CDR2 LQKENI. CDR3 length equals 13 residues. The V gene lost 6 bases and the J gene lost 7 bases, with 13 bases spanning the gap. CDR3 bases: TGTGCCAGCTCCGTTGGTTCGCGGCAGCCCCAGCATTTT. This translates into CASSVGSRQPQHF.

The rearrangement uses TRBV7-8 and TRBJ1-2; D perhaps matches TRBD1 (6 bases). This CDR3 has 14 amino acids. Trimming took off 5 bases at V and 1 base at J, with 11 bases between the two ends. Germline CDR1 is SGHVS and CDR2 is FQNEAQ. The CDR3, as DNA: TGTGCCAGCAGCCCAGGGGCAGTTAACTATGGCTACACCTTC. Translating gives CASSPGAVNYGYTF.

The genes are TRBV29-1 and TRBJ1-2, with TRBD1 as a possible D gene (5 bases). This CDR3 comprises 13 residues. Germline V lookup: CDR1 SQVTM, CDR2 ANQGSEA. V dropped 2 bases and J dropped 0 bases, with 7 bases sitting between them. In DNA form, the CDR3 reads TGCAGCGTTGAAACAGGAGCTAACTATGGCTACACCTTC. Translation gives CSVETGANYGYTF.

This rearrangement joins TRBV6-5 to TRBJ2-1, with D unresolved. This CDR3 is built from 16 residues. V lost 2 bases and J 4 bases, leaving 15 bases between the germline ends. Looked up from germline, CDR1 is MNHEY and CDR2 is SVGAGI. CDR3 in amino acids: CASSYESPGPYNEQFF. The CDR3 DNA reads TGTGCCAGCAGTTACGAGTCCCCAGGTCCATACAATGAGCAGTTCTTC.

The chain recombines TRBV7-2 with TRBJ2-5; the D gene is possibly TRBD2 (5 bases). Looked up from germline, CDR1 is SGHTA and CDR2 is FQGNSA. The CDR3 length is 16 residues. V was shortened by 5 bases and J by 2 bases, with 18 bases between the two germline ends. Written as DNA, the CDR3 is TGTGCCAGCAGCCTAGACCCTTGGAGGCCACAAGAGACCCAGTACTTC. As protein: CASSLDPWRPQETQYF.

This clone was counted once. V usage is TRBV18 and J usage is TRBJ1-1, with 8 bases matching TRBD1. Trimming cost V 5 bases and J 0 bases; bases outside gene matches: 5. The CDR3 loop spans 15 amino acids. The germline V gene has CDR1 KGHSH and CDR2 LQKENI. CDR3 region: CASSAHRGLNTEAFF. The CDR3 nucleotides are TGTGCCAGCTCAGCTCACAGGGGGTTGAACACTGAAGCTTTCTTT.

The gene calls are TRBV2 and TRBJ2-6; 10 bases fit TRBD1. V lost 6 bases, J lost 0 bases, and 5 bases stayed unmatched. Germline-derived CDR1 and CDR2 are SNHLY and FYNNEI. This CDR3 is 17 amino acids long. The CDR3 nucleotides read TGTGCCAGCAGGGGACAGGGGCGGCACTCTGGGGCCAACGTCCTGACTTTC. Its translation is CASRGQGRHSGANVLTF.

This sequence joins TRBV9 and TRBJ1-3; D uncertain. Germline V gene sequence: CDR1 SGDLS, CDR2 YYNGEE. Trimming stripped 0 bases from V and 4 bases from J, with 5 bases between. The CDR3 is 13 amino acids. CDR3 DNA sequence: TGTGCCAGCAGCGTAGACGGGGGAAACACCATATATTTT. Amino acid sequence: CASSVDGGNTIYF.

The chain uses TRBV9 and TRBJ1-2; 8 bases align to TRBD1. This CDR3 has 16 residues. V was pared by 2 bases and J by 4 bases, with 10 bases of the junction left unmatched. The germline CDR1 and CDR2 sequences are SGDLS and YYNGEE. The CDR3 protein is CASSVDRQGWSYGYTF. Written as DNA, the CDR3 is TGTGCCAGCAGCGTTGACCGACAGGGGTGGAGCTATGGCTACACCTTC. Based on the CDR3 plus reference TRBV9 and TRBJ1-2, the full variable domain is DSGVTQTPKHLITATGQRVTLRCSPRSGDLSVYWYQQSLDQGLQFLIQYYNGEERAKGNILERFSAQQFPDLHSELNLSSLELGDSALYFCASSVDRQGWSYGYTFGSGTRLTVV.

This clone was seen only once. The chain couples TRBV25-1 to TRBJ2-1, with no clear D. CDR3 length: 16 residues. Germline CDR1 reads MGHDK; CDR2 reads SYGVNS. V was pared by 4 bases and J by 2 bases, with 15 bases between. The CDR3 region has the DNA TGTGCCAGCAGTGGACCTAGAATCCACCCCTACAATGAGCAGTTCTTC. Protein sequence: CASSGPRIHPYNEQFF.

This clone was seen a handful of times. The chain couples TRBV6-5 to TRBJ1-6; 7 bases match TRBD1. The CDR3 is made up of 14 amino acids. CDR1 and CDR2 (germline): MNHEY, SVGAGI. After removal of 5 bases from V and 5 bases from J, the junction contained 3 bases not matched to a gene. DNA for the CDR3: TGTGCCAGCAGTCTACAGGGGCATAATTCACCCCTCCACTTT. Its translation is CASSLQGHNSPLHF.